This T cell receptor beta chain appears in the sequencing data of a study of blood T cell repertoires in COVID-19. Study details: COVID-19 samples collected from the United States, Italy and Spain covered acute and convalescent phases.

The CDR3 has 13 residues. V dropped 9 bases and J dropped 7; count of bases not matched to a gene: 12. Germline CDR1 is SGHDT and CDR2 is YYEEEE. How the authors handled the data: Cell counts per sample came from amplifying reference gene primers. Sequencing used immunoSEQ multiplex PCR; TCRdb keeps in-frame clones, though not all of them. V, J and clone size are taken as reported in that table, and D and trimming were inferred from the DNA itself. The data show just over 80,000 clones, more than 60% seen once. This receptor was taken from a woman of 80 years or more with active or convalescent COVID-19. Material for sequencing was peripheral blood. The gene calls are TRBV5-6 and TRBJ1-1; 7 positions match TRBD1. The CDR3 spells CANSRTGKLEAFF. The CDR3 region has the DNA TGTGCCAACTCCCGGACAGGAAAACTTGAAGCTTTCTTT.